These 24 T cell receptor beta chains were all obtained from the same sample, sequenced in a study of blood T cell repertoires in COVID-19. The assay was immunoSEQ multiplex PCR, and TCRdb's table has in-frame clones only and misses some. Among about 160,000 clones listed, more than 85% were seen once. Sequencing was done on a sample of peripheral blood. All receptors come from a man aged 45-65 years with acute or convalescent COVID-19.

The chain has TRBV9 and TRBJ2-6; no reliable D call. Trimming removed 0 bases from V and 0 bases from J, with 4 bases in between. The CDR3 has 15 residues. Germline V gene data show CDR1 as SGDLS and CDR2 as YYNGEE. The CDR3: CASSVGGSGANVLTF. CDR3 DNA: TGTGCCAGCAGCGTAGGAGGCTCTGGGGCCAACGTCCTGACTTTC.

The rearrangement links TRBV6-6 to TRBJ1-3, with 8 positions matching TRBD1. The CDR3 totals 15 residues. Germline loops: CDR1 MNHNY, CDR2 SVGAGI (reference sequence). The ends lost 0 bases at V and 4 bases at J; junction bases unmatched: 2. The CDR3 region has the DNA TGTGCCAGCAGTTACTCGGACAGGGCAGGAAACACCATATATTTT. It is translated as CASSYSDRAGNTIYF.

This clone was counted a few times. The chain carries TRBV7-6 and TRBJ1-1, with 7 bases fitting TRBD1. V was clipped by 5 bases and J by 0 bases; unmatched bases: 6. The length of the CDR3 is 15 residues. Looked up from germline, CDR1 is SGHVS and CDR2 is FNYEAQ. The CDR3, as DNA: TGTGCCAGCAGCGCCGGGACAGAGTTGAACACTGAAGCTTTCTTT. Translated: CASSAGTELNTEAFF. Together with reference TRBV7-6 and TRBJ1-1, the CDR3 gives the full variable domain: GAGVSQSPRYKVTKRGQDVALRCDPISGHVSLYWYRQALGQGPEFLTYFNYEAQQDKSGLPNDRFSAERPEGSISTLTIQRTEQRDSAMYRCASSAGTELNTEAFFGQGTRLTVV.

The V and J genes are TRBV6-4 and TRBJ1-1; possibly TRBD1 for D (6 bases). The CDR3 spans 15 residues. Germline CDR1 reads MRHNA; CDR2 reads SNTAGT. Trimming shortened V by 6 bases and J by 7 bases, and 21 bases separated the two germline ends. The CDR3 DNA reads TGTGCCAGCAGAGATGTGTCTCGAGGGGGGGGTGAAGCTTTCTTT. Translating it yields CASRDVSRGGGEAFF.

This clone was detected only a few times. The gene calls are TRBV19 and TRBJ1-1; tentative D call: TRBD1 (5 bases). The CDR3 has 14 residues. Germline CDR1 is LNHDA and CDR2 is SQIVND (reference sequence). Between the trimmed V and J ends, which lost 5 bases and 3 bases, there was a span of 13 bases. The CDR3 nucleotides are TGTGCCAGTAGTGCCAGCCAGGGCTACACTGAAGCTTTCTTT. Its protein is CASSASQGYTEAFF.

This chain joins TRBV5-1 and TRBJ2-1, with TRBD1 matching over 8 bases. V was pared by 5 bases and J by 4 bases, with 8 bases of the junction left unmatched. The CDR3 is 15 residues long. Germline CDR1 and CDR2: SGHRS and YFSETQ. The CDR3 bases are TGCGCCAGCAGAATCGGACAGGGATCTTACAATGAGCAGTTCTTC. Protein sequence: CASRIGQGSYNEQFF.

The V gene is TRBV5-1, the J gene TRBJ2-3; 11 positions agree with TRBD2. The CDR3 loop spans 18 amino acids. V shed 2 bases and J 4 bases; nucleotides not matched to a gene: 12. The germline gives CDR1 SGHRS, CDR2 YFSETQ. CDR3: CASSLTFSGGAVPDTQYF. The DNA for the CDR3 is TGCGCCAGCAGCTTAACTTTTAGCGGGGGGGCCGTTCCAGATACGCAGTATTTT.

J is TRBJ2-3 and V is TRBV2; D not certain. CDR1 is SNHLY, CDR2 FYNNEI, per germline. Deletions cut 3 bases from V and 2 bases from J, with 27 bases between. This CDR3 region has 20 residues. The CDR3 loop reads CASSDPTANALFAVTDTQYF. CDR3 coding DNA: TGTGCCAGCAGTGATCCCACCGCTAATGCGTTGTTTGCGGTCACAGATACGCAGTATTTT.

This clone turned up a few times. The rearrangement uses TRBV6-5 and TRBJ1-3, with 7 bases identical to TRBD1. The CDR3 is made up of 15 amino acids. The trim removed 8 bases at V and 3 bases at J, leaving 10 bases unmatched. Germline CDR1 and CDR2: MNHEY and SVGAGI. The CDR3 loop is CASGNRGVNGNTIYF. CDR3 in DNA: TGTGCCAGCGGGAACAGGGGAGTAAATGGAAACACCATATATTTT.

The chain is built from TRBV7-2 and TRBJ2-2; 9 bases align to TRBD2. CDR3 size: 16 residues. CDR1 and CDR2 (germline): SGHTA, FQGNSA. Unmatched junction bases numbered 3, after V lost 3 bases and J lost 1 base. The CDR3 loop reads CASSLQLAGNTGELFF. The CDR3 DNA follows: TGTGCCAGCAGCTTGCAACTAGCGGGGAACACCGGGGAGCTGTTTTTT.

The rearrangement links TRBV2 to TRBJ1-6; D uncertain. This CDR3 has 15 amino acids. Germline assignment: CDR1 SNHLY and CDR2 FYNNEI. V was cut by 1 base and J by 9 bases, with 13 bases left in between. CDR3 amino acids: CASSEGRGGGSPLHF. CDR3 nucleotides: TGTGCCAGCAGTGAAGGGCGAGGAGGAGGTTCACCCCTCCACTTT.

The genes are TRBV7-3 and TRBJ2-3; 7 bases match TRBD1. V gave up 6 bases and J gave up 2 bases; unmatched junction bases: 8. CDR1 and CDR2 from the germline V gene are SGHTA and FQGTGA. The CDR3 covers 15 residues. CDR3 bases: TGTGCCAGCAGAAAGGGGACAGCAGACACAGATACGCAGTATTTT. Encoded protein: CASRKGTADTDTQYF.

This chain links TRBV7-2 with TRBJ1-3; tentative D call: TRBD1 (6 bases). The CDR3 consists of 15 residues. Germline V gene data show CDR1 as SGHTA and CDR2 as FQGNSA. Trimming stripped 5 bases from V and 3 bases from J, with 14 bases between. CDR3 sequence: CASSPGGAGGNTIYF. Written as DNA, the CDR3 is TGTGCCAGCAGCCCCGGGGGGGCAGGTGGAAACACCATATATTTT.

The chain carries TRBV7-9 and TRBJ1-1; 7 positions match TRBD1. Germline V gene data show CDR1 as SEHNR and CDR2 as FQNEAQ (reference sequence). Losses at the gene ends were 1 base for V and 6 bases for J; bases not matched to a gene: 2. The CDR3 sequence is 13 residues long. The CDR3 protein is CASSLGQGPEAFF. The CDR3 DNA reads as TGTGCCAGCAGCTTAGGACAGGGACCTGAAGCTTTCTTT.

The chain joins TRBV7-6 to TRBJ2-5, with 9 bases matching TRBD2. The CDR3 has 15 residues. The V gene's germline CDR1 is SGHVS and CDR2 FNYEAQ. With V trimmed by 5 bases and J by 2 bases, 6 bases remained unmatched. The CDR3: CASSPPAGGQETQYF. CDR3 in DNA: TGTGCCAGCAGCCCCCCAGCGGGGGGACAAGAGACCCAGTACTTC.

This chain connects TRBV13 to TRBJ2-7, with TRBD2 matching 12 bases. The CDR3 is 15 residues long. V was pared by 3 bases and J by 1 base, with 1 base of the junction left unmatched. CDR1 and CDR2 from the germline V gene are PRHDT and FYEKMQ (reference sequence). CDR3 nucleotides: TGTGCCAGCAGCTTGGGGACTAGCGGGTCCTACGAGCAGTACGTC. Protein: CASSLGTSGSYEQYV.

This clone was seen more than once but under ten times. The CDR3 reads CATSDPTGGAGYEQYF. Here the CDR3 DNA reads TGTGCCACCAGTGATCCTACAGGGGGAGCGGGGTACGAGCAGTACTTC. V usage is TRBV24-1 and J usage is TRBJ2-7, with D tentatively TRBD1 (8 bases). V lost 3 bases and J 4 bases, leaving 18 bases between the germline ends. The CDR3 has 16 amino acids. Per the germline V gene, CDR1 is KGHDR and CDR2 is SFDVKD.

This CDR3 is CASSLDYSGQGGIQYF. The CDR3 nucleotides are TGCGCCAGCAGCTTGGACTATTCGGGACAGGGTGGCATTCAGTACTTC. This chain uses TRBV5-1 with TRBJ2-4; 9 nucleotides match TRBD1. J lost 9 bases, V lost 0 bases, and 10 bases had no gene match. This CDR3 is 16 amino acids long. Germline loops: CDR1 SGHRS, CDR2 YFSETQ. Together with reference TRBV5-1 and TRBJ2-4, the CDR3 gives the full variable domain: KAGVTQTPRYLIKTRGQQVTLSCSPISGHRSVSWYQQTPGQGLQFLFEYFSETQRNKGNFPGRFSGRQFSNSRSEMNVSTLELGDSALYLCASSLDYSGQGGIQYFGAGTRLSVL.

This chain joins TRBV6-1 and TRBJ1-5; TRBD1 agrees at 7 bases. V dropped 2 bases and J dropped 7; count of bases not matched to a gene: 8. The CDR3 sequence is 15 residues long. Germline assignment: CDR1 MNHNS and CDR2 SASEGT. The CDR3 spells CASSEWGQPGQPQHF. As DNA, the CDR3 is TGTGCCAGCAGTGAATGGGGACAGCCGGGACAGCCCCAGCATTTT.

The V call is TRBV4-1, the J call TRBJ2-2, with 8 bases that match TRBD1. Germline assignment: CDR1 MGHRA and CDR2 YSYEKL. The CDR3 loop spans 17 amino acids. V lost 0 bases to trimming and J lost 7 bases; unmatched junction nucleotides: 10. The chain's CDR3 is CASSQEHRGQDFGELFF. CDR3 DNA: TGCGCCAGCAGCCAAGAACACCGGGGACAGGACTTCGGGGAGCTGTTTTTT.

The chain has TRBV28 and TRBJ1-5; TRBD1 is a possible D gene (6 bases). The germline CDR1 and CDR2 sequences are MDHEN and SYDVKM. V was clipped by 9 bases and J by 12 bases, with 18 bases between them. This CDR3 is 12 amino acids long. The CDR3, as DNA: TGTGCCAGTAGCCAGGGGAACAAAGTCCAGCATTTT. This sequence encodes CASSQGNKVQHF. The full variable domain, its missing parts supplied by reference TRBV28 and TRBJ1-5, is DVKVTQSSRYLVKRTGEKVFLECVQDMDHENMFWYRQDPGLGLRLIYFSYDVKMKEKGDIPEGYSVSREKKERFSLILESASTNQTSMYLCASSQGNKVQHFGDGTRLSIL.

By share, this clone ranks as medium-sized. J is TRBJ1-1 and V is TRBV5-4, with D tentatively TRBD1 (6 bases). V gave up 0 bases and J gave up 4 bases, with 13 bases separating them. There are 15 residues in the CDR3. Germline assignment: CDR1 SGHNT and CDR2 YYREEE (reference sequence). CDR3 region: CASSLEGGRGTEAFF. DNA of the CDR3: TGTGCCAGCAGCTTGGAAGGGGGACGGGGCACTGAAGCTTTCTTT.

V and J are TRBV30 and TRBJ2-5, with a possible D match to TRBD2 (6 bases). V lost 8 bases and J lost 7, with 20 bases in between. CDR3 length: 13 amino acids. The germline CDR1 and CDR2 sequences are GTSNPN and SVGIG (reference sequence). CDR3 DNA sequence: TGTGCCAGGCGGGACCCTGGGGGATTGACCCAGTACTTC. Amino acids: CARRDPGGLTQYF.

This chain links TRBV5-6 with TRBJ2-7, with D perhaps TRBD1 (5 bases). The CDR3 extends over 12 amino acids. Looked up from germline, CDR1 is SGHDT and CDR2 is YYEEEE. V lost 4 bases, J lost 4 bases, and 9 bases lay in between. The CDR3 region has the DNA TGTGCCAGCAGCGACAGATTTTACGAGCAGTACGTC. As protein: CASSDRFYEQYV.